Below, 12 T cell receptor beta chains from the same sample are listed, as sequenced in a study of T-cell memory formation after mild COVID-19 (dated by TCRdb to the early 2020s). The method was 5' RACE. For sequencing, an Illumina NovaSeq 6000 was employed. TCRdb ran its own pipeline on the public reads, namely fastp trimming at Q25 and MiXCR clone calling, and kept in-frame beta chains. Duplicate CDR3 protein sequences are folded into a single record with the most common DNA and genes. The sample table shows more than 300,000 distinct CDR3 sequences, and about 13% are seen once. The top ten clonotypes cover about 24% of the sample. The source material was PBMCs or a T cell subset sorted from them (not recorded which). The receptors originated from a man aged 18-30 years who had mild COVID-19 (a few samples of this study predate the infection). The sample titles of this study are shuffled in the database, so cell type and time point are left out; the donor was told from shared clones.

The rearrangement joins TRBV19 to TRBJ2-6, with D perhaps TRBD2 (5 bases). Trimming removed 0 bases from V and 4 bases from J, with 10 bases in between. The CDR3 consists of 16 residues. Germline CDR1 LNHDA, CDR2 SQIVND (reference sequence). The CDR3 sequence: CASSIDLAVGANVLTF. CDR3 sequence (DNA): TGTGCCAGTAGTATAGACCTAGCTGTCGGGGCCAACGTCCTGACTTTC.

This clonotype has a handful of counts. The chain carries TRBV2 and TRBJ2-3; unclear D gene. This CDR3 is 11 amino acids long. The V and J ends lost 8 bases and 5 bases respectively, with 8 bases between them. Germline lookup yields CDR1 SNHLY and CDR2 FYNNEI. CDR3 sequence: CASLGIDTQYF. The CDR3 DNA reads as TGTGCCAGCCTGGGGATAGATACGCAGTATTTT.

This clonotype was observed a handful of times. This sequence joins TRBV6-2 or TRBV6-3 and TRBJ1-2; TRBD1 might be the D (5 bases). The CDR3 spans 14 residues. Trimming took off 6 bases at V and 1 base at J, with 12 bases between the two ends. Germline lookup yields CDR1 MNHEY and CDR2 SVGEGT. In DNA form, the CDR3 reads TGTGCCAGCAGAGACAGATCCCGTAACTATGGCTACACCTTC. It is translated as CASRDRSRNYGYTF.

This sequence joins TRBV30 and TRBJ2-2; D not resolved. The CDR3 is 13 residues long. With 4 bases removed from V and 1 base from J, the gap between germline ends came to 7 bases. The germline V gene encodes CDR1 GTSNPN and CDR2 SVGIG (reference sequence). CDR3 nucleotides: TGTGCCTGGACCAGGATGAACACCGGGGAGCTGTTTTTT. It translates to CAWTRMNTGELFF.

Only a few counts were recorded for this clonotype. The chain uses TRBV18 and TRBJ2-5, with D perhaps matching TRBD2 (5 bases). This CDR3 is built from 15 residues. The ends were cut back, 2 bases at V and 5 bases at J, with 15 bases in the middle. Germline V gene sequence: CDR1 KGHSH, CDR2 LQKENI. CDR3 sequence: CASSPEGSAGETQYF. CDR3 DNA sequence: TGTGCCAGCTCACCAGAGGGTTCCGCCGGGGAGACCCAGTACTTC.

The V call is TRBV29-1, the J call TRBJ1-1, with D maybe TRBD1 (5 bases). The CDR3 has 11 residues. Germline V lookup: CDR1 SQVTM, CDR2 ANQGSEA. Trimming left V 7 bases short and J 13 bases short, with 19 bases between. For the CDR3, the DNA is TGCAGCGGTTGGAGGGGAAACCAAGGTTTCTTT. It is translated as CSGWRGNQGFF.

The chain joins TRBV27 to TRBJ2-5; the D is unclear. Germline CDR1 MNHEY, CDR2 SMNVEV (reference sequence). The CDR3 has 14 amino acids. Deletions cut 4 bases from V and 5 bases from J, with 14 bases between. CDR3 sequence (DNA): TGTGCCAGCAGTTACAACCCAGTAGGGGAGACCCAGTACTTC. Protein product: CASSYNPVGETQYF.

This clonotype has just a few counts. V and J are TRBV29-1 and TRBJ2-3; possible D gene TRBD2, 6 bases. Germline assignment: CDR1 SQVTM and CDR2 ANQGSEA. V lost 8 bases and J 4 bases, leaving 13 bases between the germline ends. The CDR3 sequence is 12 residues long. The CDR3 reads CSTGTHSDTQYF. The CDR3 DNA reads as TGCAGCACCGGGACTCATTCAGATACGCAGTATTTT.

This clonotype was seen repeatedly, ten times or more. The V gene is TRBV5-1, the J gene TRBJ2-2; TRBD2 is a possible D gene (5 bases). The germline V gene encodes CDR1 SGHRS and CDR2 YFSETQ. V was shortened by 0 bases and J by 3 bases, with 9 bases between the two germline ends. This CDR3 spans 15 amino acids. The CDR3 sequence: CASSLDPGYTGELFF. Here the CDR3 DNA reads TGCGCCAGCAGCTTGGATCCGGGGTACACCGGGGAGCTGTTTTTT.

The gene calls are TRBV7-9 and TRBJ2-6, with a possible D match to TRBD2 (6 bases). Trimming stripped 4 bases from V and 0 bases from J, with 13 bases between. Germline CDR1 SEHNR, CDR2 FQNEAQ (reference sequence). CDR3 length: 17 residues. CDR3 nucleotides: TGTGCCAGCAGCTCTCAGCGGGCGAGCTCTGGGGCCAACGTCCTGACTTTC. Its protein is CASSSQRASSGANVLTF.

This clonotype was observed a handful of times. The V gene is TRBV6-5, the J gene TRBJ2-2; D is possibly TRBD2 (6 bases). The CDR3 is 15 residues long. Germline values: CDR1 MNHEY, CDR2 SVGAGI. The V end lost 8 bases, the J end lost 2 bases, and 15 bases lay between the germline ends. CDR3 nucleotide sequence: TGTGCCAGCCGCTTGGCGGGGATAAACACCGGGGAGCTGTTTTTT. Translated, it gives CASRLAGINTGELFF.

A few counts support this clonotype. The chain links TRBV28 to TRBJ2-5; D may be TRBD2 (6 bases). The CDR3 covers 17 residues. V lost 6 bases and J lost 5, with 25 bases in between. Looked up from germline, CDR1 is MDHEN and CDR2 is SYDVKM. The CDR3 region is CASSPGSGNWVQETQYF. The CDR3 nucleotides read TGTGCCAGCAGCCCCGGGAGTGGGAATTGGGTCCAGGAGACCCAGTACTTC.